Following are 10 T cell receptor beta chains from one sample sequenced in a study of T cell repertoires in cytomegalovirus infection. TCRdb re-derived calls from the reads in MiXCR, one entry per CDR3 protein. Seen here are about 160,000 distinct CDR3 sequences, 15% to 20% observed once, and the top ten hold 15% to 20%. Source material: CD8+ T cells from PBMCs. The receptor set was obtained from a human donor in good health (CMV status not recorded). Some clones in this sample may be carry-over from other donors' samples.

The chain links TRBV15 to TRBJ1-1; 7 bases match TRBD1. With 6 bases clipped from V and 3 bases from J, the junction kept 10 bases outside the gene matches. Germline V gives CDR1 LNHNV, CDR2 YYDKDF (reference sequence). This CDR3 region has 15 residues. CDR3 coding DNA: TGTGCCACCAGTCCAGCCGGCCAGGGGGACACTGAAGCTTTCTTT. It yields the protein CATSPAGQGDTEAFF.

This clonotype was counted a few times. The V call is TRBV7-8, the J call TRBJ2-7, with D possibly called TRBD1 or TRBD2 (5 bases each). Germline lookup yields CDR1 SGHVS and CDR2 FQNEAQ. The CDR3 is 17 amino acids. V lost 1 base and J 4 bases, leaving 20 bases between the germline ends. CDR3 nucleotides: TGTGCCAGCAGCTTAGATCCCAGGGAAGGGACGATGTACGAGCAGTACTTC. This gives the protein CASSLDPREGTMYEQYF.

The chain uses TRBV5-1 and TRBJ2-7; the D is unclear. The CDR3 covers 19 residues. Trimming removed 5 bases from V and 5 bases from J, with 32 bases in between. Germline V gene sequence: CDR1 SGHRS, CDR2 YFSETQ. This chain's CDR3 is CASSFRVLSSVPRGHEQYF. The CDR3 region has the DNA TGCGCCAGCAGTTTTAGGGTTCTATCGTCGGTCCCCCGAGGCCACGAGCAGTACTTC.

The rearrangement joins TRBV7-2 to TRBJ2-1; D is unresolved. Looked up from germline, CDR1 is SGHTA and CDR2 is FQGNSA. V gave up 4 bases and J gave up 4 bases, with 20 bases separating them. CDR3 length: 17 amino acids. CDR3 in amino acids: CASSWTPWANLYNEQFF. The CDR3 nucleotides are TGTGCCAGCAGCTGGACCCCCTGGGCGAACCTATACAATGAGCAGTTCTTC.

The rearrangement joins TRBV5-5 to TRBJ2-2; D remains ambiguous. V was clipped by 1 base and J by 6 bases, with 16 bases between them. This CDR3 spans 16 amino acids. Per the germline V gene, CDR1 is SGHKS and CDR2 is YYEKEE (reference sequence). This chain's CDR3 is CASSLRWPPGSGELFF. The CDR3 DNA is TGTGCCAGCAGCTTGAGGTGGCCGCCGGGTTCCGGGGAGCTGTTTTTT.

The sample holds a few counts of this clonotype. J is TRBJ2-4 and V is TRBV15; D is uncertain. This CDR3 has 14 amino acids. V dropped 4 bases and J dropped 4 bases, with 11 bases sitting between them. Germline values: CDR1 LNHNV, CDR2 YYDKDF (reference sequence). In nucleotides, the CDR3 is TGTGCCACCAGCACCAGGAAAAAAAAAAACATTCAGTACTTC. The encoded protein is CATSTRKKKNIQYF.

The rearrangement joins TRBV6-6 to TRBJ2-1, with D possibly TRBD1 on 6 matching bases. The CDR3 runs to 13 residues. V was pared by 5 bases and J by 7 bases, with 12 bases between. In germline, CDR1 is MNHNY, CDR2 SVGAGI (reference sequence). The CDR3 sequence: CASSRHQGNEQFF. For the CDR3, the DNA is TGTGCCAGCAGTAGACATCAGGGGAATGAGCAGTTCTTC.

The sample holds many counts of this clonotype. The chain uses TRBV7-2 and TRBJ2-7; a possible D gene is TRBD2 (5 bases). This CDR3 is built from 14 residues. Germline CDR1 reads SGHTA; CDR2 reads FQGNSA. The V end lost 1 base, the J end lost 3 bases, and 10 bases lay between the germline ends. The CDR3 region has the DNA TGTGCCAGCAGCTTAGATCCGGGAAACTACGAGCAGTACTTC. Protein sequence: CASSLDPGNYEQYF.

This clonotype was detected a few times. The CDR3 bases are TGTGCCAGCAGTTTGCTAGCGGGCGAGCAGTACTTC. Residues: CASSLLAGEQYF. The rearrangement joins TRBV7-6 to TRBJ2-7, with 8 bases fitting TRBD2. The CDR3 covers 12 residues. The germline CDR1 and CDR2 sequences are SGHVS and FNYEAQ. The V and J ends lost 6 bases and 6 bases, in that order; junction bases with no gene match: 4. Together with reference TRBV7-6 and TRBJ2-7, the CDR3 gives the full variable domain: GAGVSQSPRYKVTKRGQDVALRCDPISGHVSLYWYRQALGQGPEFLTYFNYEAQQDKSGLPNDRFSAERPEGSISTLTIQRTEQRDSAMYRCASSLLAGEQYFGPGTRLTVT.

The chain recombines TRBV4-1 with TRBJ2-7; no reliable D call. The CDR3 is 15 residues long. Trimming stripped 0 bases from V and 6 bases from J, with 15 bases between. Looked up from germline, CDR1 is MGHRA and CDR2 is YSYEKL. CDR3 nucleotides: TGCGCCAGCAGCCAAGAGACCCCTGTTTCGAGCGAGCAGTACTTC. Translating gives CASSQETPVSSEQYF.